A selection of T cell receptor beta chains follows, all from one sample in a study of T-cell reconstitution after alpha-beta-depleted transplantation in children. MiXCR, run by TCRdb on the PCR reads, gives a single entry per CDR3 protein. The sample carries around 960,000 distinct CDR3 sequences, about 29% recorded once. Here the sequenced sample was PBMCs, mostly from graft donor cells, taken 360 days after TCRalphabeta/CD19-depleted stem cell transplant. Receptors originate from a boy in the first two years of life who had a stem cell transplant for SCID, so the T cells may come from the graft donor. Each CDR3 is given with its conserved first and last residue. Each record gives: J gene, clone size, V gene, D gene, CDR3 DNA, CDR3 protein. A D gene is named only where the DNA matches it firmly. Expanded clones are given a class, and other clones once, few, many or no size at all.

>TRBJ1-1|NA|TRBV6-1|NA
TGTGCCAGCAGTGAAGGTCGGATTGAAGCTTTCTTT
CASSEGRIEAFF
>TRBJ2-5|NA|TRBV5-1|NA
TGCGCCAGCAGCCCAGACACTACCCAGTACTTC
CASSPDTTQYF
>TRBJ1-6|NA|TRBV20-1|TRBD1
TGCAGTGCAGTACAACAGGGGGCGCTTGGGAATTCACCCCTCCACTTT
CSAVQQGALGNSPLHF
>TRBJ2-1|NA|TRBV7-9|NA
TGTGCCAGCAGCTCCCGACAGATAAGGAACCAGGATGAGCAGTTCTTC
CASSSRQIRNQDEQFF
>TRBJ1-3|NA|TRBV3-1|NA
TGTGCCAGCAGCCAGGGGTATGGAAACACCATATATTTT
CASSQGYGNTIYF
>TRBJ2-1|NA|TRBV5-4|TRBD2
TGTGCCAGCAGCTTTTCCTACGTGACTAGCGGGGGGGCGAGAGGCTACAATGAGCAGTTCTTC
CASSFSYVTSGGARGYNEQFF
>TRBJ2-7|few|TRBV27|TRBD1
TGTGCCAGCAGGGGGACAGGGACCTACGAGCAGTACTTC
CASRGTGTYEQYF
>TRBJ2-5|NA|TRBV7-3|NA
TGTGCCAGCAGCTTAGGGCTTGGGGCAGTAGAAGAGACCCAGTACTTC
CASSLGLGAVEETQYF
>TRBJ1-5|NA|TRBV24-1|NA
TGTGCCACCAGTGACGCGGGAACCCCACGGAATCAGCCCCAGCATTTT
CATSDAGTPRNQPQHF
>TRBJ2-7|NA|TRBV20-1|TRBD1
TGCAGTGCACTACCCCGGGACAGAAATTACGAGCAGTACTTC
CSALPRDRNYEQYF